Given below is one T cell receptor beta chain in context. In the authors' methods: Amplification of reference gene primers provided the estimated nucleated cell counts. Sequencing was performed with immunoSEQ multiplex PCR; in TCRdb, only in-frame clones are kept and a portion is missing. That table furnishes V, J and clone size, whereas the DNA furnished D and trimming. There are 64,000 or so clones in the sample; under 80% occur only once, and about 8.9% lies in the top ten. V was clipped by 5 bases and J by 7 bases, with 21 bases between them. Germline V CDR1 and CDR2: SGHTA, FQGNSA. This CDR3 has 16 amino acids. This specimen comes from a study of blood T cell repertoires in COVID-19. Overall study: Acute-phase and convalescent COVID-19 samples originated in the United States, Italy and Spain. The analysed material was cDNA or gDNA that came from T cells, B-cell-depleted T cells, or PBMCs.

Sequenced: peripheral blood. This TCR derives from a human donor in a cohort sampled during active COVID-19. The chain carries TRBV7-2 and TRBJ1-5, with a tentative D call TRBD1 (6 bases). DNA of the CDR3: TGTGCCAGCAGCCCGGTCCTACAGGGTAGCCACCAGCCCCAGCATTTT. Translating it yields CASSPVLQGSHQPQHF.